Shown below are 14 T cell receptor beta chains from a single sample sequenced in a study of blood T cell repertoires in COVID-19. Using immunoSEQ multiplex PCR, the repertoire was profiled, and TCRdb retains in-frame clones only, with some absent. This table has 90,000 to 150,000 clones, about 85% appearing once. The sample was peripheral blood. Source of these receptors: a man aged 80 or over with acute or convalescent COVID-19.

The rearrangement joins TRBV20-1 to TRBJ1-2; D possibly corresponds to TRBD1 (6 bases). Between the trimmed V and J ends, which lost 3 bases and 8 bases, there was a span of 19 bases. The CDR3 contains 14 residues. Germline CDR1 DFQATT, CDR2 SNEGSKA (reference sequence). The CDR3 protein is CSASSLAGAGGYTF. The CDR3 bases are TGCAGTGCTAGTTCCCTTGCAGGGGCCGGAGGCTACACCTTC.

This rearrangement joins TRBV5-1 to TRBJ2-7; 11 bases are a match to TRBD2. The CDR3 has 16 residues. The junction had 6 bases not matched to a gene; V was cut back by 0 bases and J by 4 bases. The germline V gene has CDR1 SGHRS and CDR2 YFSETQ. The CDR3 DNA reads as TGCGCCAGCAGCTTGGGATTGACTAGCGGGATTTACGAGCAGTACTTC. It yields the protein CASSLGLTSGIYEQYF. The variable domain in full, completed from reference TRBV5-1 and TRBJ2-7, reads KAGVTQTPRYLIKTRGQQVTLSCSPISGHRSVSWYQQTPGQGLQFLFEYFSETQRNKGNFPGRFSGRQFSNSRSEMNVSTLELGDSALYLCASSLGLTSGIYEQYFGPGTRLTVT.

The chain combines TRBV25-1 with TRBJ1-2, with 7 bases matching TRBD1. V was clipped by 6 bases and J by 5 bases; unmatched bases: 6. This CDR3 region has 13 residues. Germline V lookup: CDR1 MGHDK, CDR2 SYGVNS. CDR3 DNA sequence: TGTGCCAGCAGAGGGGACAGCTTGTATGGCTACACCTTC. Translating gives CASRGDSLYGYTF.

The rearrangement uses TRBV7-2 and TRBJ2-1, with 7 bases that match TRBD2. The J segment lost 0 bases and the V segment lost 5 bases, leaving 4 bases of the junction unmatched. Looked up from germline, CDR1 is SGHTA and CDR2 is FQGNSA. CDR3 length: 15 amino acids. The CDR3 region is CASSPAGSSYNEQFF. The CDR3 DNA is TGTGCCAGCAGCCCAGCGGGAAGCTCCTACAATGAGCAGTTCTTC.

The chain couples TRBV6-2 or TRBV6-3 to TRBJ2-4, with 10 bases aligning to TRBD2. Trimming cost V 2 bases and J 11 bases; bases outside gene matches: 9. CDR1 and CDR2 (germline): MNHEY, SVGEGT. The length of the CDR3 is 15 residues. The CDR3 sequence is CASSYERLAGVVQYF. DNA for the CDR3: TGTGCCAGCAGTTACGAGAGGCTAGCGGGAGTTGTTCAGTACTTC.

The gene calls are TRBV5-1 and TRBJ1-6; 9 bases align to TRBD1. Per germline, CDR1 SGHRS and CDR2 YFSETQ. V lost 3 bases and J lost 7; bases outside the gene matches: 2. This CDR3 is built from 14 residues. The CDR3 loop is CASSSDRGNSPLHF. DNA of the CDR3: TGCGCCAGCAGCTCCGACAGGGGGAATTCACCCCTCCACTTT.

V usage is TRBV7-3 and J usage is TRBJ2-3, with TRBD1 matching over 8 bases. J lost 3 bases, V lost 6 bases, and 11 bases had no gene match. The CDR3 consists of 16 residues. Germline CDR1 is SGHTA and CDR2 is FQGTGA. Written as DNA, the CDR3 is TGTGCCAGCAGTCGAGCTGCCAGGGGGCTAACAGATACGCAGTATTTT. Protein: CASSRAARGLTDTQYF.

The chain employs TRBV5-4 and TRBJ2-5; 7 nucleotides match TRBD1. J was trimmed by 2 bases and V by 3 bases; bases with no gene match: 7. This CDR3 region has 15 residues. Germline values: CDR1 SGHNT, CDR2 YYREEE (reference sequence). The CDR3: CASSSPGQLQETQYF. The CDR3 DNA sequence: TGTGCCAGCAGCTCGCCGGGACAGCTACAAGAGACCCAGTACTTC.

In DNA form, the CDR3 reads TGTGCCAGCAGTTTCGGCCCGAGGGCTGAAGCTTTCTTT. Translated: CASSFGPRAEAFF. The chain combines TRBV27 with TRBJ1-1; D remains unclear. Germline V gene sequence: CDR1 MNHEY, CDR2 SMNVEV (reference sequence). Between the trimmed V and J ends, which lost 3 bases and 6 bases, there was a span of 11 bases. The CDR3 spans 13 residues.

This chain connects TRBV7-2 to TRBJ1-6; 9 bases fit TRBD1. From germline, CDR1 is SGHTA and CDR2 FQGNSA. The trim removed 4 bases at V and 6 bases at J, leaving 4 bases unmatched. This CDR3 is built from 15 residues. This CDR3 reads CASSYWDRVNSPLHF. Here the CDR3 DNA reads TGTGCCAGCAGCTATTGGGACAGGGTTAATTCACCCCTCCACTTT.

The V call is TRBV7-2, the J call TRBJ1-4; 8 nucleotides match TRBD1. With 4 bases clipped from V and 7 bases from J, the junction kept 5 bases outside the gene matches. CDR3 length equals 14 residues. The V gene's germline CDR1 is SGHTA and CDR2 FQGNSA. The CDR3 loop is CASSSPTGGEKLFF. CDR3 nucleotides: TGTGCCAGCAGCTCCCCCACAGGGGGTGAAAAACTGTTTTTT.

This clone came up once. A junction boundary mismatches the germline segment, possibly from a read error. The V and J genes are TRBV5-4 and TRBJ1-1, with 12 positions matching TRBD1. The CDR3 runs to 19 residues. Germline V gene lookup returns CDR1 SGHNT and CDR2 YYREEE (reference sequence). CDR3 nucleotides: TGTGCCAGCCGCTTGATAAACCGGGACAGGGGGCGGAAGGACACTGAAGCTTTCTTT. Translated: CASRLINRDRGRKDTEAFF.

The CDR3 DNA reads as TGTGCCAGCAGCCCCTGGACTAGCGGGGGCCAAGAGACCCAGTACTTC. This codes for CASSPWTSGGQETQYF. The chain joins TRBV7-9 to TRBJ2-5, with 13 positions matching TRBD2. Germline CDR1 reads SEHNR; CDR2 reads FQNEAQ (reference sequence). V dropped 5 bases and J dropped 1; count of bases not matched to a gene: 4. The CDR3 totals 16 residues.

This chain joins TRBV5-1 and TRBJ2-5, with 8 bases lining up with TRBD2. Per germline, CDR1 SGHRS and CDR2 YFSETQ. V dropped 0 bases and J dropped 2; count of bases not matched to a gene: 3. The CDR3 covers 15 residues. CDR3 sequence (DNA): TGCGCCAGCAGCTTGGGAGCTAGCGGGCAAGAGACCCAGTACTTC. Protein: CASSLGASGQETQYF. The variable domain in full, with the rest retrieved from reference TRBV5-1 and TRBJ2-5, is KAGVTQTPRYLIKTRGQQVTLSCSPISGHRSVSWYQQTPGQGLQFLFEYFSETQRNKGNFPGRFSGRQFSNSRSEMNVSTLELGDSALYLCASSLGASGQETQYFGPGTRLLVL.